This is a list of T cell receptor beta chains from one sample in a study of cytomegalovirus exposure and HLA in healthy donors. Generated by immunoSEQ multiplex PCR, the TCRdb table keeps only in-frame clones and is missing some. The sample consists of fewer than 120,000 clones, approximately 79% of them appearing once. The sample consisted of PBMCs. Every receptor here comes from a man aged 25-40 years in good health and CMV-seropositive. Both conserved end residues are part of each CDR3. Each record gives: V gene, clone size, CDR3 protein. The size field is filled for only some rows; it gives once, few, many or a size class.

v_call: TRBV2
clone_size: .
cdr3_aa: CASNLDFQETQYF

v_call: TRBV7-2
clone_size: .
cdr3_aa: CARNGDKNYGYTF

v_call: TRBV4-1
clone_size: few
cdr3_aa: CASSQTLLDTNYGYTF

v_call: TRBV11-2
clone_size: .
cdr3_aa: CASSLRARTDSGNTIYF

v_call: TRBV15
clone_size: .
cdr3_aa: CATSTGTAPTGELFF

v_call: TRBV2
clone_size: once
cdr3_aa: CASSLAGGLNYGYTF

v_call: TRBV6-6
clone_size: .
cdr3_aa: CASTRLEGETQYF

v_call: TRBV7-2
clone_size: .
cdr3_aa: CASSLAGQTDTQYF

v_call: TRBV11-1
clone_size: .
cdr3_aa: CASRDTWGYGYTF

v_call: TRBV7-9
clone_size: .
cdr3_aa: CASSPTAGPSSYNSPLHF

v_call: TRBV4-1
clone_size: .
cdr3_aa: CASSQVGTDNNEQFF

v_call: TRBV5-1
clone_size: .
cdr3_aa: CASSTNRGNEQFF

v_call: TRBV30
clone_size: .
cdr3_aa: CAWSQGFNEKLFF

v_call: TRBV10-3
clone_size: .
cdr3_aa: CATESQGYTF

v_call: TRBV19
clone_size: .
cdr3_aa: CASSIRDSSYEQYF

v_call: TRBV7-6
clone_size: .
cdr3_aa: CASSPNRDRERNEQFF

v_call: TRBV6-5
clone_size: .
cdr3_aa: CASRLRTGEAFF

v_call: TRBV19
clone_size: .
cdr3_aa: CASSIGGGSVYEQYF

v_call: TRBV2
clone_size: .
cdr3_aa: CASSRQGTGGPRTQYF

v_call: TRBV5-1
clone_size: .
cdr3_aa: CASSFSGETYEQYF

v_call: TRBV5-1
clone_size: .
cdr3_aa: CASSPGGYEQYF

v_call: TRBV18
clone_size: .
cdr3_aa: CASSLDRQSYEQYF

v_call: TRBV28
clone_size: few
cdr3_aa: CASSPRDRGRVTEAFF

v_call: TRBV4-1
clone_size: .
cdr3_aa: CASSQGLDQGAYEQYF

v_call: TRBV30
clone_size: .
cdr3_aa: CASGQGAFTFVF

v_call: TRBV2
clone_size: .
cdr3_aa: CASRPDGGIYGYTF

v_call: TRBV12-5
clone_size: few
cdr3_aa: CASGQSNTGELFF

v_call: TRBV27
clone_size: .
cdr3_aa: CASSATGGTTGELFF

v_call: TRBV5-6
clone_size: .
cdr3_aa: CASSSGTGAGANVLTF

v_call: TRBV20-1
clone_size: .
cdr3_aa: CSPGTSETQYF

v_call: TRBV7-9
clone_size: .
cdr3_aa: CASSLLQGGGETQYF

v_call: TRBV29-1
clone_size: few
cdr3_aa: CSVRGDQETQYF

v_call: TRBV25-1
clone_size: .
cdr3_aa: CASSELTEGYTF

v_call: TRBV5-4
clone_size: .
cdr3_aa: CASSFEGAGETQYF